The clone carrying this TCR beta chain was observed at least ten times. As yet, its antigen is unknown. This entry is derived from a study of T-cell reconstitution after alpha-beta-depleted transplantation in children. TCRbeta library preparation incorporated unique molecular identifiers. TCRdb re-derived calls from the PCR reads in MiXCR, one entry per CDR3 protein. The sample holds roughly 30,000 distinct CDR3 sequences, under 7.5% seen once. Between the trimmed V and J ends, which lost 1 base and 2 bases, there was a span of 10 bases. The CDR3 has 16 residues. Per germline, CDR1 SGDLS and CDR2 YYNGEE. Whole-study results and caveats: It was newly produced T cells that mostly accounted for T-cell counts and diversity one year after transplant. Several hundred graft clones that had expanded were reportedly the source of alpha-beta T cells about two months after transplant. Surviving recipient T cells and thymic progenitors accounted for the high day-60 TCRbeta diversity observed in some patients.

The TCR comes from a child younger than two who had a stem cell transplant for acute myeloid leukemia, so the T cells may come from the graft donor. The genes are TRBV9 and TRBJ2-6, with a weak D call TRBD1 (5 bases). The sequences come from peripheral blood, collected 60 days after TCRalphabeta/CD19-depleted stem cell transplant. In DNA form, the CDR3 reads TGTGCCAGCAGCGTACCGTTAGGGGCTGGGGCCAACGTCCTGACTTTC. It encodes CASSVPLGAGANVLTF.